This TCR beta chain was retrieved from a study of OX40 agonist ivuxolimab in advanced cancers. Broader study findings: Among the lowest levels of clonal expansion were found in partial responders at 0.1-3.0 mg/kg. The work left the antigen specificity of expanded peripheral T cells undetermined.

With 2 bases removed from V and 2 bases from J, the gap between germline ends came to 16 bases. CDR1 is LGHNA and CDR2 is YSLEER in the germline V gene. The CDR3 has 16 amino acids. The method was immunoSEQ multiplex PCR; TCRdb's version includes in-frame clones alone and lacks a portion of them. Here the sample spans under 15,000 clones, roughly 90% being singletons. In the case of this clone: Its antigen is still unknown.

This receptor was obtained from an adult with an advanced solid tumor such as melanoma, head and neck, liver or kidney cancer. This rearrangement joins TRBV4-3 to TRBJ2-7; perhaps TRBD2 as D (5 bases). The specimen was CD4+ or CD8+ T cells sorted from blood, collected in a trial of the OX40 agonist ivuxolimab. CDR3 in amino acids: CASSQSRGSGPYEQYF. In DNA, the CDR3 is TGCGCCAGCAGCCAAAGTCGGGGATCAGGCCCCTACGAGCAGTACTTC.